This T cell receptor beta chain derives from a study of identical twins. The germline CDR1 and CDR2 sequences are LNHDA and SQIVND (reference sequence). With 3 bases clipped from V and 8 bases from J, the junction kept 8 bases outside the gene matches. The CDR3 length is 15 residues. The study's findings and limits: Low generation-probability sequences were in excess among twin-shared out-of-frame alpha sequences. A lower insertion count was a feature of abundant cord blood beta clonotypes, with no such feature in memory repertoires.

Comment on this clonotype: The antigen remains unidentified.

One entry per CDR3 protein, called by TCRdb with MiXCR from the 5' RACE reads. Of about 530,000 distinct CDR3 sequences listed, around 24% are singletons. These data are also associated with another study on yellow fever vaccine responses in identical twins. That source reports: Twins' T cell vaccine responses reportedly looked partly convergent, partly personalized.

The TCR comes from a woman aged 18-30 years in good health. This rearrangement joins TRBV19 to TRBJ2-1, with 9 bases identical to TRBD1. Specimen: CD4+ T cells sorted from blood. This chain's CDR3 is CASSINRDRADEQFF. CDR3 nucleotides: TGTGCCAGTAGTATTAACCGGGACAGGGCTGATGAGCAGTTCTTC.